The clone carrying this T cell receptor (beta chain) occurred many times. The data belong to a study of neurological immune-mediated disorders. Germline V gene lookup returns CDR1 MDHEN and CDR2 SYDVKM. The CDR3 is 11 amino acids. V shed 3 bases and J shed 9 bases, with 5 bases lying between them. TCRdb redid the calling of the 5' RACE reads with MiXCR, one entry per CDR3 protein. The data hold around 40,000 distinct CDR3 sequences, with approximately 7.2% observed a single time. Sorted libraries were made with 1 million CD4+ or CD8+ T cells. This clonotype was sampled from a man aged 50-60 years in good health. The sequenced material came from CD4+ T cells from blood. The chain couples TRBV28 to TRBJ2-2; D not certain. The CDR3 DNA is TGTGCCAGCAGTTTGGGGAGGGAGCTGTTTTTT. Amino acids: CASSLGRELFF.